These T cell receptor beta chains were read from a single sample in a study of cytomegalovirus exposure and HLA in healthy donors. The method was immunoSEQ multiplex PCR; TCRdb's version includes in-frame clones alone and lacks a portion of them. The table has around 90,000 clones, less than 90% seen once. Sequencing used PBMCs. These TCRs come from a woman younger than 30 in good health and CMV-seropositive. Each CDR3 is given with its conserved first and last residue. D genes are given only for firm matches. Only some rows state a clone size, as once, few, many or a class for expanded clones.

TGTGCCGGCCGACAGGGAAGGGCGTTGGGCACTGAAGCTTTCTTT CAGRQGRALGTEAFF NA TRBJ1-1 TRBV6-1 TRBD1
TGCGCCAGCAGCCAAGATTCGGGGGGGTCCGGTCATGAGACCCAGTACTTC CASSQDSGGSGHETQYF NA TRBJ2-5 TRBV4-3 TRBD2
TGTGCCAGCAGTTCGCCGGGGGGCACTCATGGCTACACCTTC CASSSPGGTHGYTF once TRBJ1-2 TRBV6-6 NA
TGTGCCAGCAGTGAGATCGCGGGGGCTGAATATGGCTACACCTTC CASSEIAGAEYGYTF once TRBJ1-2 TRBV2 NA
TGCGCCAGCATGGGTTTGCAGGGGAGAGATACGCAGTATTTT CASMGLQGRDTQYF NA TRBJ2-3 TRBV10-2 NA
TGCGCCAGCAGTGGGAGTTCCGGAGACCAAGAGACCCAGTACTTC CASSGSSGDQETQYF few TRBJ2-5 TRBV10-2 NA
TGTGCCAGCAGCTTCGACAGGGACGGGGCCAACGTCCTGACTTTC CASSFDRDGANVLTF NA TRBJ2-6 TRBV7-2 TRBD1
TGTGCCTGGAGTCCCCTAGCGGGGGCCTACAATGAGCAGTTCTTC CAWSPLAGAYNEQFF NA TRBJ2-1 TRBV30 TRBD2
TGTGCCAGCAGCTGGGAGCGGGGGGGCCACAATGAGCAGTTCTTC CASSWERGGHNEQFF NA TRBJ2-1 TRBV7-9 TRBD2
TGTGCCTGGAGCTGGGGGGACTACGAGCAGTACTTC CAWSWGDYEQYF NA TRBJ2-7 TRBV30 NA
TGCGCCAGCAGCCAAGACGGCACCGGGGAGCTGTTTTTT CASSQDGTGELFF NA TRBJ2-2 TRBV4-3 NA
TGTGCCAGCAGTTACTCGATCGCAGGGCCAGAGACCCAGTACTTC CASSYSIAGPETQYF NA TRBJ2-5 TRBV6-5 NA
TGTGCCAGCAGCTTAGTCAGGATCAGGTTGTGCGAGCAGTACTTC CASSLVRIRLCEQYF NA TRBJ2-7 TRBV11-3 NA
TGTGCCAGCAGTGGGACAGGGTGGGAGGGCAATGAGCAGTTCTTC CASSGTGWEGNEQFF NA TRBJ2-1 TRBV6-1 NA
TGTGCCAGCAGGAGTGTTGTGGGGGCGCACGAGCAGTACTTC CASRSVVGAHEQYF NA TRBJ2-7 TRBV6-5 NA
TGTGCCAGTAGTATAGACCCCGGACAGTCTAACTATGGCTACACCTTC CASSIDPGQSNYGYTF NA TRBJ1-2 TRBV19 NA
TGTGCCAGTAGTGAGGCGGGGAGACGTACCTCCTACGAGCAGTACTTC CASSEAGRRTSYEQYF NA TRBJ2-7 TRBV19 NA
TGTGCCAGCAGTACACTTCCTCGAGGGCTAGCGGGGGGTATACAAGAGACCCAGTACTTC CASSTLPRGLAGGIQETQYF NA TRBJ2-5 TRBV27 TRBD2
TGTGCCAGCAGCTTCGGGGAGTACCAAGAGACCCAGTACTTC CASSFGEYQETQYF NA TRBJ2-5 TRBV13 NA
TGCGCCAGCAGCCAAGGGGTCAGGGGGGATCAGCCCCAGCATTTT CASSQGVRGDQPQHF once TRBJ1-5 TRBV4-3 TRBD1
TGTGCCAGCAGCGGACAGGGGTACGAGCAGTACTTC CASSGQGYEQYF NA TRBJ2-7 TRBV9 TRBD1
TGTGCCAGCTCACCAGGGACAGGAGACTATAATTCACCCCTCCACTTT CASSPGTGDYNSPLHF few TRBJ1-6 TRBV18 TRBD1
TGTGCCAGCTCAACAGGGGGCGCGGACTATGGCTACACCTTC CASSTGGADYGYTF NA TRBJ1-2 TRBV18 TRBD1
TGTGCCAGTAGTATAGCGGACAGGGTAGAGGAAAAACTGTTTTTT CASSIADRVEEKLFF few TRBJ1-4 TRBV19 TRBD1
TGTGCCAGCAGCTTGACAGGGGTGGACTCTGGAAACACCATATATTTT CASSLTGVDSGNTIYF NA TRBJ1-3 TRBV5-5 TRBD1
TGTGCCAGCATTGCCCCAGGGCCCCAGCATTTT CASIAPGPQHF NA TRBJ1-5 TRBV2 NA
TGTGCCAGCAGCTTTGTTAGCGGGGGATACACAGATACGCAGTATTTT CASSFVSGGYTDTQYF NA TRBJ2-3 TRBV5-6 TRBD2
TGTGCCAGCAGTTTTATCAGCCCGGGGGAGCAGTACTTC CASSFISPGEQYF NA TRBJ2-7 TRBV28 NA
TGTGCCAGCAGCCCCTTAGCGGGGCACCAAGAGACCCAGTACTTC CASSPLAGHQETQYF NA TRBJ2-5 TRBV7-3 TRBD2
TGTGCCAGCAGTCCTCCAGGGGGCACAGATACGCAGTATTTT CASSPPGGTDTQYF NA TRBJ2-3 TRBV28 NA
TGTGCCAGCAGTTTACGGGGAGGTTACGAGCAGTACTTC CASSLRGGYEQYF NA TRBJ2-7 TRBV28 NA
TGTGCCAGCAGCCGGACATCGGCAGGGGCTTATGGCTACACCTTC CASSRTSAGAYGYTF NA TRBJ1-2 TRBV14 NA
TGTGCCAGCAGTTTTGAACAGGGGGCGTTCACAGATACGCAGTATTTT CASSFEQGAFTDTQYF NA TRBJ2-3 TRBV28 TRBD1
TGTGCCAGCAGCCCTGTAGACTTAAATGAAAAACTGTTTTTT CASSPVDLNEKLFF NA TRBJ1-4 TRBV6-6 NA
TGTGCCAGCAGCGGTTCGACAGGGGGGGAGACCCAGTACTTC CASSGSTGGETQYF NA TRBJ2-5 TRBV9 TRBD1
TGTGCCAGTAGTATCGCCAGGGGAGAAAAACTGTTTTTT CASSIARGEKLFF NA TRBJ1-4 TRBV19 NA
TGTGCCAGCAGCCGGGGGGGGCGGGCTGGCTACACCTTC CASSRGGRAGYTF NA TRBJ1-2 TRBV7-2 NA
TGTGCAAGTCGCTTAGCGGCGGGGAATCCTGAAGCTTTCTTT CASRLAAGNPEAFF NA TRBJ1-1 TRBV12-2 NA
TGTGCCAGTAAGGACAGGGTGGGTGAAACCGGGGAGCTGTTTTTT CASKDRVGETGELFF once TRBJ2-2 TRBV19 TRBD1
TGTGCCAGCACAAGCGGACAGTCCAACGAGCAGTACTTC CASTSGQSNEQYF medium-sized TRBJ2-7 TRBV7-9 NA
TGTGCCAGCAGCCTAGACCCCTCCTATGGCTACACCTTC CASSLDPSYGYTF NA TRBJ1-2 TRBV28 NA
TGTGCCAGCAGCTGGGAGATAGGACAGGGCGACTATGGCTACACCTTC CASSWEIGQGDYGYTF NA TRBJ1-2 TRBV5-6 TRBD1
TGCGCCAGCAGCCCGGGCGGGCGGGTGTACACTGAAGCTTTCTTT CASSPGGRVYTEAFF NA TRBJ1-1 TRBV5-1 NA
TGTGCCAGCAGCACGACAGGGGGTGGCTACACCTTC CASSTTGGGYTF NA TRBJ1-2 TRBV28 TRBD1
TGCGCCAGCAGCCCAGGACAGGGCATCAGGGAGTACTTC CASSPGQGIREYF NA TRBJ2-5 TRBV10-1 TRBD1
TGTGCCAGCAGCTTAACAGCTAACTATGGCTACACCTTC CASSLTANYGYTF NA TRBJ1-2 TRBV5-4 NA
TGTGCCTGGAGTACGCAGGAAAAACTGTTTTTT CAWSTQEKLFF NA TRBJ1-4 TRBV30 NA
TGTGCCAGCAGCCCTCGAGAACAAGAGACCCAGTACTTC CASSPREQETQYF NA TRBJ2-5 TRBV28 NA
TGTGCCTGGAGTTTGGGCGTTTCCAACACTGAAGCTTTCTTT CAWSLGVSNTEAFF NA TRBJ1-1 TRBV30 NA
TGTGCCAGCAGTGAATTGGGCGTAATCCTGGAGACCCAGTACTTC CASSELGVILETQYF NA TRBJ2-5 TRBV25-1 NA
TGTGCCAGCAGCTTATTTCAGGGGGCTACGGATGAGCAGTTCTTC CASSLFQGATDEQFF NA TRBJ2-1 TRBV7-9 TRBD1
TGTGCCAGCAGTTTATCCGGTAGCGGGGGGCTGGAACAGTTCTTC CASSLSGSGGLEQFF once TRBJ2-1 TRBV28 TRBD2
TGTGCCAGCAGCTCCATTTTCGACAGGGTAGGCGACACTGAAGCTTTCTTT CASSSIFDRVGDTEAFF NA TRBJ1-1 TRBV7-9 TRBD1
TGCGCCAGCAGGTCCGGGACTAGCGGAGAGACCCAGTACTTC CASRSGTSGETQYF NA TRBJ2-5 TRBV5-1 TRBD2
TGTGCCAGCAGCTCTTCCGGGACAGACTACAATGAGCAGTTCTTC CASSSSGTDYNEQFF NA TRBJ2-1 TRBV6-5 TRBD1
TGTGCCAGCAGCCCTGGAGGGGCGGATCAGCCCCAGCATTTT CASSPGGADQPQHF few TRBJ1-5 TRBV28 NA
TGCGCCAGCAGCTCTCTAGCGGGGGGGCCCAATGAGCAGTTCTTC CASSSLAGGPNEQFF NA TRBJ2-1 TRBV5-1 TRBD2
TGTGCCAGCAGCGCCGCCGGGACAGGGATCTTTGGAAACACCATATATTTT CASSAAGTGIFGNTIYF NA TRBJ1-3 TRBV5-5 TRBD1
TGCGCCAGCAGCTCGTCTAGCGGGGGGGCATCAGATACGCAGTATTTT CASSSSSGGASDTQYF NA TRBJ2-3 TRBV5-1 TRBD2
TGTGCCAGCAGCTTAGGGACTGCCGCCTCTGGGGAGACCCAGTACTTC CASSLGTAASGETQYF NA TRBJ2-5 TRBV11-3 NA